Listed here is a single T cell receptor (beta chain). This clone was counted between two and nine times. It has no known antigen specificity. No per-base quality is available; no much larger clone lies one base away. The data derive from a study of blood T cell repertoires in COVID-19 (dated by TCRdb to the early 2020s). Describing the broader study: Samples covering the acute and convalescent phases of COVID-19 were provided by collaborators in the United States, Italy and Spain. The material from the prospective study consisted of cDNA or gDNA derived from T cells, B-cell-depleted T cells, or PBMCs. Deeply sampled blood TCRbeta repertoires from subjects exposed to, actively infected with, or recovered from COVID-19 were included in the dataset. Samples came from the ongoing ImmuneRACE study (first 160 participants) plus 1,254 subjects from 6 global collaborators. Where HLA class I and class II types were available, the types were taken from metadata supplied by the sample provider, not from assay-based typing. A freely available public database, intended as a resource for researchers studying the immune response to SARS-CoV-2, is where the repertoires were released. The sample metadata nearly always contained a de-identified subject ID, COVID-19 status, age in years and sex.

Each collaborating institution followed its own protocols to collect whole blood in K2EDTA tubes. For TCRbeta analysis, collaborators shipped samples as frozen whole blood, isolated PBMCs, or DNA extracted from either of those sample types. Overall study results and their limits: The amount of clinical and demographic metadata varied by source and participant and was provided uncurated.

TCRbeta CDR3 regions were amplified from genomic DNA using the immunoSEQ Assay, a bias-controlled multiplex PCR. The study's own analysis went as follows. Within the assay, amplification of reference gene primers was used to estimate how many nucleated cells each sample contained. Sequence reads were collapsed and filtered to measure the absolute abundance of every unique TCRbeta CDR3 rearrangement. Productive Simpson clonality was computed per sample as the square root of Simpson's diversity index over productive rearrangements. What TCRdb holds here is the immuneACCESS table cut down to in-frame rearrangements. Part of the clones is not present; checked against another copy, under half of the missing clones reflect an unresolved V gene, and the others are unexplained. V, J and clone size reflect that table, while D and trimming were determined from the DNA. Across this sample there are about 110,000 clones, with roughly 70% seen only once. The ten top clones hold about 2% of the sample.

Clipping removes 0 bases from V and 8 bases from J, with 6 as the unmatched junction base count. CDR1 LGHDT and CDR2 YNNKEL were looked up in the germline V gene (reference sequence). Including cysteine and phenylalanine, the CDR3 has 14 amino acids. The DNA shown is the 42-base CDR3, in frame from base 1. Sequencing input: peripheral blood. Recombination linked TRBV3-1 (or the pseudogene TRBV3-2) to TRBJ1-2; TRBD1 aligns with 7 central bases. The receptor was isolated from a middle-aged woman with acute or convalescent COVID-19. The DNA sequence is as follows: TGTGCCAGCAGCCAAGAGAGGGGGCTCGAGGGCTACACCTTC. It translates to CASSQERGLEGYTF.